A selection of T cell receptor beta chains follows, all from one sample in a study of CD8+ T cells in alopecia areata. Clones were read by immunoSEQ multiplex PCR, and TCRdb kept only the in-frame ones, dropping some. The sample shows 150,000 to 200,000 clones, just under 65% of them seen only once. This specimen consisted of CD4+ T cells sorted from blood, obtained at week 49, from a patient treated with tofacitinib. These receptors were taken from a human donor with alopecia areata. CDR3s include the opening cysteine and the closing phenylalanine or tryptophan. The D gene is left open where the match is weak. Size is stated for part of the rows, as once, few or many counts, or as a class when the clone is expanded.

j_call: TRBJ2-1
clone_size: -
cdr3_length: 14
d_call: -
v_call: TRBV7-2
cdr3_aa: CASSSPGLQDEQFF
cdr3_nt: TGTGCCAGCAGCTCGCCGGGACTCCAAGATGAGCAGTTCTTC

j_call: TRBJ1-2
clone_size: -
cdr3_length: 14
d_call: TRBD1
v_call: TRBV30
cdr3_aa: CAWAGTGGWRGYTF
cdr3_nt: TGTGCCTGGGCCGGGACAGGGGGCTGGCGTGGCTACACCTTC

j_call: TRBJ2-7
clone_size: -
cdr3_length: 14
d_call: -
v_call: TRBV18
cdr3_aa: CASSPRRQGYEQYF
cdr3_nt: TGTGCCAGCTCACCCAGGCGGCAGGGCTACGAGCAGTACTTC

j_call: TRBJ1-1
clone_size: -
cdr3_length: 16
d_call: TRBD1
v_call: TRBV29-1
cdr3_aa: CSVATRQGASNTEAFF
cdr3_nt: TGCAGCGTCGCGACCCGACAGGGCGCATCGAACACTGAAGCTTTCTTT

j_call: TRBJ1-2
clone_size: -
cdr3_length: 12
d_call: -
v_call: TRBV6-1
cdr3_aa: CASIGRASGYTF
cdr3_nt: TGTGCCAGCATAGGAAGGGCTTCTGGCTACACCTTC

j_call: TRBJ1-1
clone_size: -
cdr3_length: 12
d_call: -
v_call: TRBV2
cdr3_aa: CASGKATAKAFF
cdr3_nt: TGTGCCAGCGGTAAGGCTACAGCTAAAGCTTTCTTT

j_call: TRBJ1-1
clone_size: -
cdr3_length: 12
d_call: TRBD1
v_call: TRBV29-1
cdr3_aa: CIPGGWDTEAFF
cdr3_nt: TGCATCCCAGGGGGCTGGGACACTGAAGCTTTCTTT

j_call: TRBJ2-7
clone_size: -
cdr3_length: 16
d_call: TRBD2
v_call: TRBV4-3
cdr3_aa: CASSQGTSGVSYEQYF
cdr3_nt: TGCGCCAGTAGCCAAGGGACTAGCGGGGTATCCTACGAGCAGTACTTC

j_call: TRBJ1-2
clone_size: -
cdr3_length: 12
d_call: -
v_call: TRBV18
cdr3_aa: CASSPTVYGYTF
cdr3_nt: TGTGCCAGCTCACCGACAGTCTATGGCTACACCTTC

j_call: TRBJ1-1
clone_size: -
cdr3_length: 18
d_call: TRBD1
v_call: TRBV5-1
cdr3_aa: CASSLTGGLSASNTEAFF
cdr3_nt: TGCGCCAGCAGCTTGACAGGGGGCTTGTCAGCTTCGAACACTGAAGCTTTCTTT

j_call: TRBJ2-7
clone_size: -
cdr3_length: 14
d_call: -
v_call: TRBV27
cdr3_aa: CASSSRAISGEQYF
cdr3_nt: TGTGCCAGCAGTTCCCGGGCCATCTCGGGAGAGCAGTACTTC

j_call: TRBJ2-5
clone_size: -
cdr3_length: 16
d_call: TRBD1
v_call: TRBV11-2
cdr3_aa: CASSLEGQFLQETQYF
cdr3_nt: TGTGCCAGCAGCTTAGAGGGACAGTTTTTACAAGAGACCCAGTACTTC

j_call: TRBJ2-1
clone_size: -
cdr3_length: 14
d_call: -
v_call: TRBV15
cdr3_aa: CATARDLSYNEQFF
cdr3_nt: TGTGCCACCGCCAGAGACCTCTCCTACAATGAGCAGTTCTTC

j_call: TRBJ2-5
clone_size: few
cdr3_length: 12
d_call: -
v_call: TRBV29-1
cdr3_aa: CSVVAGVETQYF
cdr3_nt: TGCAGCGTTGTGGCAGGGGTGGAGACCCAGTACTTC